The TCR beta chain described here comes from a study of blood T cell repertoires in COVID-19. Across the whole study: Researchers got acute and convalescent COVID-19 samples from the United States, Italy and Spain.

TCRdb keeps only in-frame clones here, not all; method: immunoSEQ multiplex PCR. The sample consists of 30,000 to 40,000 clones, around 93% of them appearing once. This clone was seen only a few times. This CDR3 contains 16 residues. Germline V CDR1 and CDR2: KGHDR, SFDVKD. Deletions cut 4 bases from V and 0 bases from J, with 12 bases between. V and J are TRBV24-1 and TRBJ1-5; D gene unclear. The sample consisted of peripheral blood. The sequence was obtained from a human donor in a cohort sampled during active COVID-19. The CDR3 loop reads CATSDPVGYSNQPQHF. The CDR3 coding sequence is TGTGCCACCAGTGACCCCGTCGGGTATAGCAATCAGCCCCAGCATTTT.